This T cell receptor beta chain was captured by sequencing in a study of T cell responses to AZD1222 COVID-19 vaccine. For this clone: Antigen unknown.

CDR1 and CDR2 (germline): SGHTA, FQGNSA. The germline V and J ends were trimmed by 5 bases and 6 bases, with 16 bases remaining between them. The CDR3 loop spans 14 amino acids. General study results and limits: Clonal diversity was possibly underestimated; the donors were predominantly white British and more often female. Close to half of spike-specific TCRs reportedly recognize unmutated variant regions. All repertoire sampling was performed exclusively after the peak T cell response.

Generated by immunoSEQ multiplex PCR, the TCRdb table keeps only in-frame clones and is missing some. In the table there are approximately 190,000 clones, 85% to 95% of which are singletons. This clonotype was sampled from an adult in good health. The V and J genes are TRBV7-2 and TRBJ2-5; D gene ambiguous. The sample here was peripheral blood, taken on day 0 of AZD1222 vaccination. The CDR3: CASSPPPGGQTQYF. In nucleotides, the CDR3 is TGTGCCAGCAGCCCACCCCCGGGTGGCCAGACCCAGTACTTC.